This TCR beta chain was retrieved from a study of cytomegalovirus exposure and HLA in healthy donors. Germline V gene sequence: CDR1 SGHNT, CDR2 YYREEE (reference sequence). The CDR3 is 13 residues long. V lost 4 bases to trimming and J lost 4 bases; unmatched junction nucleotides: 3. The assay was immunoSEQ multiplex PCR, and TCRdb's table has in-frame clones only and misses some. This sample carries about 130,000 clones, about nine tenths of them seen once, and the ten largest clones take 1.5% to 2%. Study observations and caveats: 164 TCR beta chains were listed as cytomegalovirus-associated.

This clone was counted between two and nine times. Its antigen is currently unknown. This chain links TRBV5-4 with TRBJ2-7; 9 bases are shared with TRBD1. This clonotype was sampled from a woman in her late teens or twenties in good health and CMV-seronegative. The specimen sequenced was PBMCs. DNA of the CDR3: TGTGCCAGCAGCGACAGGGGGGTTTACGAGCAGTACTTC. Its translation is CASSDRGVYEQYF.